These 20 T cell receptor beta chains were sequenced from one sample in a study of T cell repertoires in cytomegalovirus infection. MiXCR, run by TCRdb on the reads, gives a single entry per CDR3 protein. The repertoire has some 450,000 distinct CDR3 sequences, roughly a third of them found once; the top ten carry roughly 15%. The sequencing sample was made of PBMCs. The origin of the receptors is a human donor in good health (CMV status not recorded). Some clones in this sample may be carry-over from other donors' samples.

This clonotype was counted between two and nine times. The V call is TRBV7-8, the J call TRBJ2-3; D might be TRBD2 (6 bases). Germline CDR1 and CDR2: SGHVS and FQNEAQ. V was shortened by 2 bases and J by 2 bases, with 11 bases between the two germline ends. The CDR3 totals 15 residues. The CDR3 is CASSLFRGFTDTQYF. The CDR3 DNA sequence: TGTGCCAGCAGCTTATTTCGGGGGTTCACAGATACGCAGTATTTT.

V is TRBV27 and J is TRBJ2-3, with 13 nucleotides matching TRBD2. The junction had 15 bases not matched to a gene; V was cut back by 4 bases and J by 5 bases. This CDR3 is built from 19 residues. Germline CDR1 and CDR2: MNHEY and SMNVEV (reference sequence). CDR3 protein: CASSSQLAGGPRAQDTQYF. The CDR3 DNA sequence: TGTGCCAGCAGTTCCCAACTAGCGGGGGGGCCCCGAGCGCAAGATACGCAGTATTTT.

This clonotype was seen at least ten times. The J gene is TRBJ2-7, the V gene TRBV10-3; D unclear. CDR3 size: 16 residues. The germline V gene has CDR1 ENHRY and CDR2 SYGVKD. Deletions cut 2 bases from V and 0 bases from J, with 14 bases between. The CDR3 DNA is TGTGCCATCAGTGAGGAGGAAACAAGGAACTCCTACGAGCAGTACTTC. It is translated as CAISEEETRNSYEQYF.

As for this clonotype: A much larger clone lies a single base off, so this may be a read error. The chain carries TRBV7-2 and TRBJ1-3; 8 bases line up with TRBD1. J lost 7 bases, V lost 4 bases, and 3 bases had no gene match. Germline V CDR1 and CDR2: SGHTA, FQGNSA. There are 13 residues in the CDR3. The CDR3 sequence is CASSSDRENTIYF. The CDR3 bases are TGTGCCAGCAGCTCGGACAGGGAGAACACCATATATTTT.

The chain combines TRBV6-6 with TRBJ1-2; D gene uncertain. The germline V gene encodes CDR1 MNHNY and CDR2 SVGAGI (reference sequence). V lost 5 bases to trimming and J lost 4 bases, with 14 bases between them. The CDR3 is 14 residues long. The CDR3, as DNA: TGTGCCAGCAGTCCTGCCACAGTGTCCTATGGCTACACCTTC. It encodes CASSPATVSYGYTF.

This clonotype was picked up a small number of times. CDR3 in DNA: TGTGCCAGCAGCCCCCGGGACCCGGGTGAAAAACTGTTTTTT. This gives the protein CASSPRDPGEKLFF. This chain links TRBV12-3 or TRBV12-4 with TRBJ1-4; D is possibly TRBD1 (5 bases). Between the trimmed V and J ends, which lost 6 bases and 7 bases, there was a span of 15 bases. The CDR3 runs to 14 residues.

In its sample, this clonotype was seen many times. The CDR3 region is CASSPGTANTEAFF. CDR3 nucleotides: TGTGCCAGCAGCCCCGGGACGGCGAACACTGAAGCTTTCTTT. This chain uses TRBV28 with TRBJ1-1; D might be TRBD1 (5 bases). The CDR3 runs to 14 residues. V gave up 6 bases and J gave up 1 base, with 12 bases separating them. Germline lookup yields CDR1 MDHEN and CDR2 SYDVKM. The full variable domain, its missing parts supplied by reference TRBV28 and TRBJ1-1, is DVKVTQSSRYLVKRTGEKVFLECVQDMDHENMFWYRQDPGLGLRLIYFSYDVKMKEKGDIPEGYSVSREKKERFSLILESASTNQTSMYLCASSPGTANTEAFFGQGTRLTVV.

The V call is TRBV4-3, the J call TRBJ1-1; D gene unclear. V was cut by 0 bases and J by 3 bases, with 11 bases left in between. Germline V gene sequence: CDR1 LGHNA, CDR2 YSLEER. The CDR3 length is 15 residues. CDR3 nucleotide sequence: TGCGCCAGCAGCCAAGAGGAGGGCCGGGACACTGAAGCTTTCTTT. Translation gives CASSQEEGRDTEAFF.

This clonotype came up many times. This chain uses TRBV7-2 with TRBJ2-1, with TRBD2 matching 9 bases. This CDR3 region has 13 residues. The J segment lost 8 bases and the V segment lost 1 base, leaving 0 bases of the junction unmatched. The germline V gene has CDR1 SGHTA and CDR2 FQGNSA. The CDR3 nucleotides are TGTGCCAGCAGCTTAGGGACTAGCGATGAGCAGTTCTTC. Its protein product is CASSLGTSDEQFF.

Many counts were recorded for this clonotype. The chain is built from TRBV28 and TRBJ1-6; D is undetermined. The germline CDR1 and CDR2 sequences are MDHEN and SYDVKM. Trimming pared 2 bases from V and 6 bases from J, leaving 8 bases between. CDR3 size: 14 residues. The CDR3 is CASSLGPSNSPLHF. The CDR3, as DNA: TGTGCCAGCAGTTTAGGGCCGAGTAATTCACCCCTCCACTTT. Complete variable domain (other parts from reference TRBV28 and TRBJ1-6): DVKVTQSSRYLVKRTGEKVFLECVQDMDHENMFWYRQDPGLGLRLIYFSYDVKMKEKGDIPEGYSVSREKKERFSLILESASTNQTSMYLCASSLGPSNSPLHFGNGTRLTVT.

This chain joins TRBV24-1 and TRBJ2-3; 8 bases are shared with TRBD2. V was clipped by 4 bases and J by 2 bases; unmatched bases: 4. Germline assignment: CDR1 KGHDR and CDR2 SFDVKD. The CDR3 runs 15 residues. The CDR3 spells CATSEGGGYTDTQYF. CDR3 nucleotide sequence: TGTGCCACCAGTGAAGGCGGGGGGTACACAGATACGCAGTATTTT.

This clonotype has a handful of counts. J is TRBJ2-4 and V is TRBV5-1, with 7 bases matching TRBD1. CDR1 SGHRS and CDR2 YFSETQ come from the germline V gene. The CDR3 contains 19 residues. J lost 1 base, V lost 4 bases, and 17 bases had no gene match. This CDR3 reads CASSRRQGGGPLAKNIQYF. Here the CDR3 DNA reads TGCGCCAGCAGCCGACGACAGGGCGGCGGGCCTTTGGCCAAAAACATTCAGTACTTC.

V is TRBV20-1 and J is TRBJ1-2; D might be TRBD1 (5 bases). Trimming left V 6 bases short and J 0 bases short, with 8 bases between. The CDR3 covers 12 residues. The germline V gene has CDR1 DFQATT and CDR2 SNEGSKA (reference sequence). CDR3 in amino acids: CSARDPNYGYTF. In nucleotides, the CDR3 is TGCAGTGCCCGGGACCCTAACTATGGCTACACCTTC.

The rearrangement joins TRBV7-2 to TRBJ2-5, with TRBD2 matching 7 bases. The trim removed 6 bases at V and 5 bases at J, leaving 9 bases unmatched. Per the germline V gene, CDR1 is SGHTA and CDR2 is FQGNSA. The CDR3 loop spans 14 amino acids. The CDR3 protein is CASRLGGKGETQYF. As DNA, the CDR3 is TGTGCCAGCAGATTGGGGGGGAAAGGGGAGACCCAGTACTTC.

The chain recombines TRBV9 with TRBJ1-3, with unresolved D. Germline V gene lookup returns CDR1 SGDLS and CDR2 YYNGEE. V was clipped by 0 bases and J by 0 bases, with 10 bases between them. This CDR3 contains 16 residues. The DNA for the CDR3 is TGTGCCAGCAGCGTAGAGGCATTCACCTCTGGAAACACCATATATTTT. The encoded protein is CASSVEAFTSGNTIYF.

This clonotype was observed many times. In DNA form, the CDR3 reads TGTGCCAGCAGCTTAAATGGTTGGCGGAATAATTCACCCCTCCACTTT. Translating it yields CASSLNGWRNNSPLHF. The chain carries TRBV7-2 and TRBJ1-6; D is undetermined. Germline lookup yields CDR1 SGHTA and CDR2 FQGNSA. This CDR3 is 16 amino acids long. The V gene lost 2 bases and the J gene lost 5 bases, with 13 bases spanning the gap. Filled out from reference TRBV7-2 and TRBJ1-6, the complete variable domain reads GAGVSQSPSNKVTEKGKDVELRCDPISGHTALYWYRQSLGQGLEFLIYFQGNSAPDKSGLPSDRFSAERTGGSVSTLTIQRTQQEDSAVYLCASSLNGWRNNSPLHFGNGTRLTVT.

On this clonotype: Just one base apart from a much larger clone, this may be a read error. V is TRBV12-3 or TRBV12-4 and J is TRBJ1-1, with TRBD1 as a possible D gene (5 bases). This CDR3 has 12 amino acids. V was pared by 2 bases and J by 12 bases, with 13 bases between. The CDR3 bases are TGTGCCAGCAGTTTAAGGGTGACAGAATCTTTCTTT. Its protein is CASSLRVTESFF.

This clonotype has only a few counts. This sequence joins TRBV6-6 and TRBJ2-5; a possible D gene is TRBD1 (6 bases). Trimming removed 6 bases at V and 0 bases at J, with 11 bases between. CDR3 size: 14 residues. In germline, CDR1 is MNHNY, CDR2 SVGAGI (reference sequence). This chain's CDR3 is CASRPGQNQETQYF. The CDR3 region has the DNA TGTGCCAGCAGACCCGGACAGAACCAAGAGACCCAGTACTTC.

This clonotype was detected only a few times. This chain joins TRBV7-3 and TRBJ2-1, with D perhaps matching TRBD1 or TRBD2 (5 bases each). The CDR3 covers 15 residues. V was pared by 4 bases and J by 1 base, with 11 bases between. Germline values: CDR1 SGHTA, CDR2 FQGTGA. CDR3 loop: CASSSTGLSYNEQFF. CDR3 nucleotides: TGTGCCAGCAGCTCGACGGGGCTGTCCTACAATGAGCAGTTCTTC.

CDR3 sequence: CASSLGSGNIQYF. The DNA for the CDR3 is TGTGCCAGCAGCTTGGGCAGCGGAAACATTCAGTACTTC. This chain uses TRBV7-2 with TRBJ2-4, with TRBD2 as a possible D gene (5 bases). V dropped 3 bases and J dropped 6 bases, with 9 bases sitting between them. In germline, CDR1 is SGHTA, CDR2 FQGNSA. CDR3 size: 13 residues.